A single sample is the source of the 2 T cell receptor beta chains below, sequenced in a study of blood T cell repertoires in COVID-19. Clones were read by immunoSEQ multiplex PCR, and TCRdb kept only the in-frame ones, dropping some. This sample yields around 160,000 clones, of which around 85% are seen a single time; around 8.2% belongs to the top ten. Input material: peripheral blood. Every receptor here comes from a man aged 55 to 70 with acute or convalescent COVID-19.

The V gene is TRBV6-2 or TRBV6-3, the J gene TRBJ1-2, with 7 nucleotides matching TRBD1. The V segment lost 0 bases and the J segment 8 bases; nucleotides outside the gene matches: 9. Germline V gives CDR1 MNHEY, CDR2 SVGEGT. The CDR3 is 15 residues long. CDR3 sequence (DNA): TGTGCCAGCAGTTACTCGGGGACAGTCCGGAGAGGCTACACCTTC. Translated: CASSYSGTVRRGYTF.

V is TRBV5-1 and J is TRBJ2-7; 7 bases are shared with TRBD2. Per germline, CDR1 SGHRS and CDR2 YFSETQ. V was clipped by 4 bases and J by 4 bases; unmatched bases: 14. The CDR3 length is 16 residues. CDR3 loop: CASSQGGREGRYEQYF. The CDR3 DNA reads as TGCGCCAGCAGCCAAGGAGGGAGGGAGGGCCGATACGAGCAGTACTTC.